This passage covers 16 T cell receptor beta chains from one sample sequenced in a study of spatial heterogeneity in lung cancer. Time point reported: sample taken at primary tumor resection. From tumor, nontumor lung or frozen PBMC, whole RNA was taken unsorted for sequencing. In TCRdb, the 5' RACE reads were re-called with MiXCR into one record per CDR3 protein. This table has over 6,500 distinct CDR3 sequences, roughly 4.2% appearing once. The starting material was normal lung tissue next to the tumor, obtained at surgery. These receptor sequences come from a female donor with early-stage non-small cell lung cancer.

There are many counts of this clonotype. Being off target in a library aimed at alpha chains, this beta chain has a size of little meaning. The chain has TRBV5-1 and TRBJ2-7, with D possibly being TRBD2 (6 bases). Germline CDR1 SGHRS, CDR2 YFSETQ. This CDR3 region has 14 residues. The V and J ends lost 0 bases and 5 bases respectively, with 12 bases between them. CDR3 DNA sequence: TGCGCCAGCAGCTTGGGGCCGGGCGGGGACGAGCAGTACTTC. Protein: CASSLGPGGDEQYF.

In this sample, this clonotype turned up many times. This beta chain is a stray sequence in a library constructed for alpha chains; its clone size is not meaningful. This chain joins TRBV6-2 or TRBV6-3 and TRBJ1-5, with 7 bases lining up with TRBD1. Losses at the gene ends were 4 bases for V and 6 bases for J; bases not matched to a gene: 18. Germline CDR1 is MNHEY and CDR2 is SVGEGT. This CDR3 comprises 18 residues. The CDR3 nucleotides read TGTGCCAGCAGTTGGACAGCTCAAGACAGGGTATATAGTCAGCCCCAGCATTTT. The encoded protein is CASSWTAQDRVYSQPQHF.

This clonotype occurred many times. The size of this beta chain means little, since it is a stray read in a library made for alpha chains. V gene TRBV30 combines with J gene TRBJ1-5, with 7 nucleotides matching TRBD1. Per germline, CDR1 GTSNPN and CDR2 SVGIG (reference sequence). After removal of 3 bases from V and 6 bases from J, the junction contained 11 bases not matched to a gene. The CDR3 contains 15 residues. The CDR3 sequence: CAWSPLRGLGQPQHF. In DNA, the CDR3 is TGTGCCTGGAGCCCACTGAGGGGGCTCGGTCAGCCCCAGCATTTT.

This clonotype has at least ten counts. With the library built for alpha chains, this beta chain is off target and its frequency is not meaningful. The V and J genes are TRBV28 and TRBJ2-7; weak D call: TRBD2 (5 bases). The CDR3 is 12 amino acids. The V end was cut by 6 bases, the J end by 6 bases, with 12 bases between. The germline V gene has CDR1 MDHEN and CDR2 SYDVKM. The DNA of the CDR3 is TGTGCCAGCAGAACTAGGGTGGGCGAGCAGTACTTC. The encoded protein is CASRTRVGEQYF.

Sample share makes this clonotype medium-sized (0.01 to 0.1%). In a library made to pick up alpha chains, this beta chain is a stray read with a size that means little. The chain combines TRBV10-3 with TRBJ2-7; 7 positions agree with TRBD1. This CDR3 region has 15 residues. Germline V CDR1 and CDR2: ENHRY, SYGVKD. V dropped 6 bases and J dropped 0; count of bases not matched to a gene: 8. CDR3 in amino acids: CAIRGGPDSSYEQYF. The CDR3, as DNA: TGTGCCATCAGAGGGGGCCCGGACAGCTCCTACGAGCAGTACTTC.

This clonotype appeared many times. Since the library was made to target alpha chains, this beta chain is a stray read and its abundance is not meaningful. J is TRBJ2-5 and V is TRBV4-2; 10 bases line up with TRBD2. V was pared by 1 base and J by 5 bases, with 10 bases of the junction left unmatched. This CDR3 has 17 amino acids. Germline loops: CDR1 LGHNA, CDR2 YNFKEQ. The CDR3 nucleotides read TGTGCCAGCAGCCAAGCACAGCGGGGGGGCGAAGGTGAGACCCAGTACTTC. This gives the protein CASSQAQRGGEGETQYF.

Many counts were recorded for this clonotype. Since the library was made to target alpha chains, this beta chain is a stray read and its abundance is not meaningful. The CDR3 bases are TGCGCCAGCAGCACCCACACAGATACGCAGTATTTT. This encodes CASSTHTDTQYF. The gene calls are TRBV5-1 and TRBJ2-3; no firm D call. Germline-derived CDR1 and CDR2 are SGHRS and YFSETQ. The CDR3 runs to 12 residues. Trimming removed 4 bases at V and 2 bases at J, with 5 bases between.

There are many counts of this clonotype. Because the library targeted alpha chains, this beta chain is an off-target read whose size means little. The chain links TRBV7-9 to TRBJ2-1, with D maybe TRBD2 (5 bases). V lost 3 bases and J lost 2, with 11 bases in between. Per the germline V gene, CDR1 is SEHNR and CDR2 is FQNEAQ (reference sequence). The CDR3 runs 15 residues. CDR3 in amino acids: CASSFELDPYNEQFF. The DNA of the CDR3 is TGTGCCAGCAGCTTCGAACTAGACCCCTACAATGAGCAGTTCTTC.

By frequency in the sample, this clonotype is medium-sized. Because the library targeted alpha chains, this beta chain is an off-target read whose size means little. The chain couples TRBV5-1 to TRBJ2-7, with D unresolved. The CDR3 consists of 14 residues. V lost 0 bases, J lost 3 bases, and 10 bases lay in between. In germline, CDR1 is SGHRS, CDR2 YFSETQ. The CDR3 DNA follows: TGCGCCAGCAGCTTGGCCGGGCCTCGCTACGAGCAGTACTTC. Its translation is CASSLAGPRYEQYF.

This clonotype is termed medium-sized. This beta chain lies outside the target of a library built for alpha chains; its clone size means little. The chain employs TRBV5-6 and TRBJ1-2; no clear D. The V gene's germline CDR1 is SGHDT and CDR2 YYEEEE. Trimming pared 6 bases from V and 2 bases from J, leaving 11 bases between. This CDR3 has 13 residues. CDR3 protein: CASNRGLNYGYTF. In DNA form, the CDR3 reads TGTGCCAGCAACCGCGGCCTGAACTATGGCTACACCTTC.

This clonotype is medium-sized in the sample. Because this beta chain is a stray read in a library intended to capture alpha chains, its abundance should not be given much weight. This sequence joins TRBV7-6 and TRBJ1-5; D is undetermined. V was clipped by 5 bases and J by 4 bases, with 9 bases between them. The CDR3 runs to 13 residues. Germline CDR1 is SGHVS and CDR2 is FNYEAQ. In DNA, the CDR3 is TGTGCCAGCAGCCCACGGGTAAATCAGCCCCAGCATTTT. Its protein product is CASSPRVNQPQHF.

There are many counts of this clonotype. For a library built for alpha chains, this beta chain is a stray read; little rests on its size. J is TRBJ2-3 and V is TRBV5-4, with TRBD2 matching over 8 bases. The CDR3 sequence is 16 residues long. The J segment lost 0 bases and the V segment lost 10 bases, leaving 13 bases of the junction unmatched. Germline V gene sequence: CDR1 SGHNT, CDR2 YYREEE (reference sequence). The CDR3 DNA is TGTGCCGTAACCCCGCGGGCTAGCGGGAGCACAGATACGCAGTATTTT. Residues: CAVTPRASGSTDTQYF.

This clonotype showed up many times. This beta chain was picked up by a library intended for alpha chains and is off target, so its count carries little meaning. The gene calls are TRBV7-3 and TRBJ2-3; D possibly uses TRBD1 or TRBD2 (5 bases each). Trimming removed 3 bases from V and 3 bases from J, with 13 bases in between. CDR3 length: 15 amino acids. Per germline, CDR1 SGHTA and CDR2 FQGTGA. The CDR3 DNA reads TGTGCCAGCAGCTTGGGGGAGTCCCTAACAGATACGCAGTATTTT. Its protein is CASSLGESLTDTQYF.

This clonotype was recorded only once. In a library made to pick up alpha chains, this beta chain is a stray read with a size that means little. The V call is TRBV29-1, the J call TRBJ1-2, with a tentative D call TRBD1 (5 bases). CDR3 length: 13 residues. The germline V and J ends were trimmed by 5 bases and 2 bases, with 12 bases remaining between them. CDR1 SQVTM and CDR2 ANQGSEA come from the germline V gene. DNA for the CDR3: TGCAGCGTTCCCTTAGGGGACAACTATGGCTACACCTTC. As protein: CSVPLGDNYGYTF.

Comment on this clonotype: Since the library was made to target alpha chains, this beta chain is a stray read and its abundance is not meaningful. This chain connects TRBV4-3 to TRBJ2-1, with D unclear. The germline V and J ends were trimmed by 0 bases and 4 bases, with 10 bases remaining between them. The CDR3 is 15 residues long. Germline loops: CDR1 LGHNA, CDR2 YSLEER. The CDR3 DNA reads TGCGCCAGCAGCCAAGATGCGGCAGTTTACAATGAGCAGTTCTTC. Translated, it gives CASSQDAAVYNEQFF.

This clonotype showed up many times. Within a library made for alpha chains, this beta chain is off target, and its count is uninformative. This sequence joins TRBV5-6 and TRBJ2-7; D is unclear. V was trimmed by 7 bases and J by 2 bases, leaving 16 bases between them. CDR1 is SGHDT, CDR2 YYEEEE, per germline. CDR3 length: 14 residues. CDR3 DNA: TGTGCCAGCGGCACCCGGGTGGCCGCCTACGAGCAGTACTTC. Its translation is CASGTRVAAYEQYF.